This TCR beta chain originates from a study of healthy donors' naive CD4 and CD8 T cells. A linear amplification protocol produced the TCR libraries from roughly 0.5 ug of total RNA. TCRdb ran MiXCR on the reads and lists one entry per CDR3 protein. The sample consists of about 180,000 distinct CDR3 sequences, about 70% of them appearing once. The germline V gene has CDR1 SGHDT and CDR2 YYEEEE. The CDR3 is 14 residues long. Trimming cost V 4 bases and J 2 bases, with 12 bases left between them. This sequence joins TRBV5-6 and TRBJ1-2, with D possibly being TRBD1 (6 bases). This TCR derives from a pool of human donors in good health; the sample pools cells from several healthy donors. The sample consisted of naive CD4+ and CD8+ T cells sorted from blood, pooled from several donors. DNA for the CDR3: TGTGCCAGCAGCGCGGACAGAGGAAACTATGGCTACACCTTC. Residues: CASSADRGNYGYTF.